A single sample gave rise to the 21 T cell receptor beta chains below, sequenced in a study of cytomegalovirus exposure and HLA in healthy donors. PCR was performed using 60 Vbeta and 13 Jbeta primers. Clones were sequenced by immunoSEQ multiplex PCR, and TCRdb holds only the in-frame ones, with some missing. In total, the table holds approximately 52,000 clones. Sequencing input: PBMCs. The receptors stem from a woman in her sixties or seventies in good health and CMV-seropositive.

CDR3: CASSQGLSTDTQYF. In DNA, the CDR3 is TGTGCCAGCAGCCAGGGACTTAGCACAGATACGCAGTATTTT. The chain employs TRBV6-6 and TRBJ2-3; D is perhaps TRBD2 (6 bases). Trimming stripped 6 bases from V and 0 bases from J, with 10 bases between. The CDR3 loop spans 14 amino acids. Germline V gene sequence: CDR1 MNHNY, CDR2 SVGAGI (reference sequence).

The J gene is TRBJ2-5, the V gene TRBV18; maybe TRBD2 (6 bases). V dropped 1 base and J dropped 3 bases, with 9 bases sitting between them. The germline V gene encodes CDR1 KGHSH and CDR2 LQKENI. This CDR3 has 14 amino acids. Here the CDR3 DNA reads TGTGCCAGCTCACCACGAACGGGGGAAGAGACCCAGTACTTC. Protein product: CASSPRTGEETQYF.

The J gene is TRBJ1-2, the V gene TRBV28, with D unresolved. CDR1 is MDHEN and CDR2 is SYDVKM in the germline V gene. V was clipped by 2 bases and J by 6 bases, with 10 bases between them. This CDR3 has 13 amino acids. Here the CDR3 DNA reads TGTGCCAGCAGTTTAACGGGGAGGGATGGCTACACCTTC. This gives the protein CASSLTGRDGYTF.

The CDR3, as DNA: TGTGCCAGCAGTTTATTAGGGGTTTCGGTGGAGACCCAGTACTTC. Encoded protein: CASSLLGVSVETQYF. V is TRBV28 and J is TRBJ2-5; a possible D gene is TRBD1 (5 bases). Germline V gives CDR1 MDHEN, CDR2 SYDVKM. CDR3 length equals 15 residues. The germline V and J ends were trimmed by 1 base and 5 bases, with 14 bases remaining between them. Looking up the rest from reference TRBV28 and TRBJ2-5 gives the full variable domain: DVKVTQSSRYLVKRTGEKVFLECVQDMDHENMFWYRQDPGLGLRLIYFSYDVKMKEKGDIPEGYSVSREKKERFSLILESASTNQTSMYLCASSLLGVSVETQYFGPGTRLLVL.

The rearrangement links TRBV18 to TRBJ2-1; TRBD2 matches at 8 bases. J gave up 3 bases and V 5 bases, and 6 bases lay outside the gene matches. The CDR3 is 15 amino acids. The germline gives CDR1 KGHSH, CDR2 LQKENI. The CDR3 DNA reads TGTGCCAGCTCATCGGGACTAGAGGACTACAATGAGCAGTTCTTC. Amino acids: CASSSGLEDYNEQFF.

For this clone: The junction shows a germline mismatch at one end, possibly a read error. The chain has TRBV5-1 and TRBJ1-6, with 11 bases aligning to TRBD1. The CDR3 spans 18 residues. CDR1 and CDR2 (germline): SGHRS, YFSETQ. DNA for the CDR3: TGCGCCAGCAGCCGCGCATCCGGACAGGGGGCAGATAATTCACACCTCCACTTT. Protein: CASSRASGQGADNSHLHF.

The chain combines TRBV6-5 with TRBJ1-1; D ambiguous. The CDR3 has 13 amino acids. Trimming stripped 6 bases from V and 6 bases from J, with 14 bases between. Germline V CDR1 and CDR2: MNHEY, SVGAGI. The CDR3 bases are TGTGCCAGCAGCCCCCCCGCGAGTCCTGAAGCTTTCTTT. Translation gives CASSPPASPEAFF.

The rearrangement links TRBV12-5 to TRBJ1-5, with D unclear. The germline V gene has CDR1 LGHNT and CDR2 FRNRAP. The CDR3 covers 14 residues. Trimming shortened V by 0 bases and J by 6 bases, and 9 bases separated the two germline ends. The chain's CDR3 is CASGLVDGGQPQHF. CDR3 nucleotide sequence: TGTGCTAGTGGTTTGGTAGATGGAGGTCAGCCCCAGCATTTT.

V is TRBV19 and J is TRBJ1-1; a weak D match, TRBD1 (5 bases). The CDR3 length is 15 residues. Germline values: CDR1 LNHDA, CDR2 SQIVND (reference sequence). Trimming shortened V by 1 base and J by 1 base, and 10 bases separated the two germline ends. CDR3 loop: CASSIGQGRNTEAFF. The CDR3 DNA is TGTGCCAGTAGTATAGGTCAGGGAAGGAACACTGAAGCTTTCTTT.

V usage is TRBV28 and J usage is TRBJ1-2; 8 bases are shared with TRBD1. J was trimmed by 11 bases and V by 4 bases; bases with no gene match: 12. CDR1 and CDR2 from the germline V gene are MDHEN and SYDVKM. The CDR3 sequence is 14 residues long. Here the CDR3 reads CASSSSPGQGRYTF. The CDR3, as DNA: TGTGCCAGCAGTTCCTCCCCCGGACAGGGAAGGTACACCTTC.

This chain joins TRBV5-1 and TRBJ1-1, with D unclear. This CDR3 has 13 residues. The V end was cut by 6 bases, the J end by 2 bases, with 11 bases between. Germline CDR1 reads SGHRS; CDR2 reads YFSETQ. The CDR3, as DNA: TGCGCCAGCATCCAGGATATCAACACTGAAGCTTTCTTT. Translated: CASIQDINTEAFF.

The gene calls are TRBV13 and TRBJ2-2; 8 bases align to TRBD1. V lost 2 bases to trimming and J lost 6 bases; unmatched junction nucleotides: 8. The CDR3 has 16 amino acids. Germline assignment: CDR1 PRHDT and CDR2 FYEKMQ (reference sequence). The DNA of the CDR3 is TGTGCCAGCAGCTTAAACGGCAGGGGGCGCGCCGGGGAGCTGTTTTTT. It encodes CASSLNGRGRAGELFF.

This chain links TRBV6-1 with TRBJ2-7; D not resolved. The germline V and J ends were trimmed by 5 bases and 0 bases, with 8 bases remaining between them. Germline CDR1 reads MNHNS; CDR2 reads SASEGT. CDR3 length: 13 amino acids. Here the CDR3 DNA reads TGTGCCAGCAGTAATCTAGTCTCCTACGAGCAGTACTTC. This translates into CASSNLVSYEQYF.

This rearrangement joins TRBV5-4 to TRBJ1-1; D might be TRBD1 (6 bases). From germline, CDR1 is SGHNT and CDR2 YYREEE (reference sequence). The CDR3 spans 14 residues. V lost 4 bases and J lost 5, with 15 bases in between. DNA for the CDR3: TGTGCCAGCAGCCCGGACAGCCGTAGGACTGAAGCTTTCTTT. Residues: CASSPDSRRTEAFF.

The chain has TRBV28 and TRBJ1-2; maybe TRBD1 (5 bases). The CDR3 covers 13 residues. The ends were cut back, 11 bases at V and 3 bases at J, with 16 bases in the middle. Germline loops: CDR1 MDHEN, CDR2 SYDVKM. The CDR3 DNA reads TGTGCCCTTCGGGGGTCCCTTGACTATGGCTACACCTTC. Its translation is CALRGSLDYGYTF.

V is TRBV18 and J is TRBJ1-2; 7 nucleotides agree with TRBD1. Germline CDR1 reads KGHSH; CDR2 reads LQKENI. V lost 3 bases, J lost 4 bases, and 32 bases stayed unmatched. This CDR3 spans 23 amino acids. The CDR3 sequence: CASSPSLPRPGGGSWRLGYGYTF. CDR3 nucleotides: TGTGCCAGCTCACCTTCCCTCCCGCGGCCAGGGGGTGGAAGTTGGCGACTCGGCTATGGCTACACCTTC.

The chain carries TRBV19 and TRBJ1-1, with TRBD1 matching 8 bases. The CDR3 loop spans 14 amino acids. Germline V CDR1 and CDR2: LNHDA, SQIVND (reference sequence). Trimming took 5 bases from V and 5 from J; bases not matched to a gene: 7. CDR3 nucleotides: TGTGCCAGTAGTCCAGGACAGGGTTGGACTGAAGCTTTCTTT. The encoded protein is CASSPGQGWTEAFF.

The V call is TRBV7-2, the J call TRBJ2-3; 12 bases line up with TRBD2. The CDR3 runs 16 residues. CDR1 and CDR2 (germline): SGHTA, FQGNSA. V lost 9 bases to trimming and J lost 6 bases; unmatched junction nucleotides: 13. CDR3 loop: CASTGLAGGAGDTQYF. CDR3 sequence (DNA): TGTGCCAGTACCGGGCTAGCGGGGGGGGCGGGTGATACGCAGTATTTT. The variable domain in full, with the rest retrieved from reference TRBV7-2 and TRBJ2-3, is GAGVSQSPSNKVTEKGKDVELRCDPISGHTALYWYRQSLGQGLEFLIYFQGNSAPDKSGLPSDRFSAERTGGSVSTLTIQRTQQEDSAVYLCASTGLAGGAGDTQYFGPGTRLTVL.

The CDR3 sequence is CASSPRAGGGTYNEQFF. CDR3 DNA: TGCGCCAGCAGCCCCCGAGCTGGCGGGGGAACCTACAATGAGCAGTTCTTC. The genes are TRBV4-1 and TRBJ2-1; 7 positions agree with TRBD2. Germline CDR1 reads MGHRA; CDR2 reads YSYEKL. With V trimmed by 4 bases and J by 2 bases, 11 bases remained unmatched. CDR3 size: 17 residues.

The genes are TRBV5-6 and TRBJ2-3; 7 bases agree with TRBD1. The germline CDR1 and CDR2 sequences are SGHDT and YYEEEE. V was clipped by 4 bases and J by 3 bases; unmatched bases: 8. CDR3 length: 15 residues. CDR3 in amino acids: CASSQIGTETDTQYF. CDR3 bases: TGTGCCAGCAGCCAAATCGGGACAGAAACAGATACGCAGTATTTT. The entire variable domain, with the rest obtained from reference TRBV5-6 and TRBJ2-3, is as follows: DAGVTQSPTHLIKTRGQQVTLRCSPKSGHDTVSWYQQALGQGPQFIFQYYEEEERQRGNFPDRFSGHQFPNYSSELNVNALLLGDSALYLCASSQIGTETDTQYFGPGTRLTVL.

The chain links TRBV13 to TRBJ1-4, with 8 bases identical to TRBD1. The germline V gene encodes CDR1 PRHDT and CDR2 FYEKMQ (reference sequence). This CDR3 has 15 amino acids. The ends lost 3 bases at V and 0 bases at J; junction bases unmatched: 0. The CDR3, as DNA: TGTGCCAGCAGCTTGACAGGGGCAACTAATGAAAAACTGTTTTTT. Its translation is CASSLTGATNEKLFF.